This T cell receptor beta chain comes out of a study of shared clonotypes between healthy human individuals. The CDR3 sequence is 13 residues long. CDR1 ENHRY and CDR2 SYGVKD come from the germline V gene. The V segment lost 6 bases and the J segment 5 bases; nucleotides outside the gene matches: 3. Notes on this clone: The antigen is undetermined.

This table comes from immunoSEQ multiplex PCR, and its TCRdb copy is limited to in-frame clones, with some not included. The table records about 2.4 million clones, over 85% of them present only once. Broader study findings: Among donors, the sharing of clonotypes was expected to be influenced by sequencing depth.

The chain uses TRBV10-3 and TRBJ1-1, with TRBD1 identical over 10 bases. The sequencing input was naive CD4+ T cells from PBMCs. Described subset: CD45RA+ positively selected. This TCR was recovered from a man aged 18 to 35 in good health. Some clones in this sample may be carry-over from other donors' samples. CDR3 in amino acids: CAISQGQGTEAFF. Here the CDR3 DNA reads TGTGCCATCAGCCAGGGACAGGGGACTGAAGCTTTCTTT.